This T cell receptor beta chain was recovered during a study of blood T cells in healthy people across ages. Study-level points and caveats: One million T cells yielded diversity estimates that were considered underestimates.

Through a sample-barcoded 5' primer and a J-beta primer mix, a second PCR was run for about 6 to 12 cycles. Each TCR beta cDNA got a 12-nucleotide random molecular identifier. From the 5' RACE reads, TCRdb called clonotypes with MiXCR, one entry per CDR3 protein. The sample holds about 1.5 million distinct CDR3 sequences, under 55% seen once. The CDR3 contains 14 residues. V trimming: 4 bases; J trimming: 5 bases; junction bases outside the gene matches: 8. Per the germline V gene, CDR1 is DFQATT and CDR2 is SNEGSKA (reference sequence). Each sample used at least 7 million PBMCs. Extraction of total RNA produced a minimum of 5.5 micrograms from each sample. This clonotype was seen ten or more times. Antigen: not known.

The sequenced material came from blood. This TCR derives from a woman between 18 and 30 years old in good health. The gene calls are TRBV20-1 and TRBJ2-1; the match to TRBD2 covers 7 bases. The CDR3, as DNA: TGCAGTGCTAAACCGGGACTAAGAAACAATGAGCAGTTCTTC. This gives the protein CSAKPGLRNNEQFF.